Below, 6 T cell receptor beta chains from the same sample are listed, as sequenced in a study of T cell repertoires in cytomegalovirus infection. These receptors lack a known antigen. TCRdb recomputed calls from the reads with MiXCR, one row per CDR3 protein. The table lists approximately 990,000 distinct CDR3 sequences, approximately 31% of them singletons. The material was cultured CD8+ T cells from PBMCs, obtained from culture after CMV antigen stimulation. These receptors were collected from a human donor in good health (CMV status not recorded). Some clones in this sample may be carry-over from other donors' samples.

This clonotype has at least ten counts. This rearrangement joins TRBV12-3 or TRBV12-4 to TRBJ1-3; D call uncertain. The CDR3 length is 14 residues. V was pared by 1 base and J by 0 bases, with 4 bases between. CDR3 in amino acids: CASSLVSSGNTIYF. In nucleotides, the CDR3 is TGTGCCAGCAGTTTAGTGAGCTCTGGAAACACCATATATTTT.

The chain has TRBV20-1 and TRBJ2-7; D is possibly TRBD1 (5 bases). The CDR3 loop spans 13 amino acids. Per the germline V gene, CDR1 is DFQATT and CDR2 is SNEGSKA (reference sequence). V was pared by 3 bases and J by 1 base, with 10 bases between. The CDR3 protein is CSARGPESYEQYV. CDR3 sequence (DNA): TGCAGTGCTAGGGGGCCGGAATCCTACGAGCAGTACGTC.

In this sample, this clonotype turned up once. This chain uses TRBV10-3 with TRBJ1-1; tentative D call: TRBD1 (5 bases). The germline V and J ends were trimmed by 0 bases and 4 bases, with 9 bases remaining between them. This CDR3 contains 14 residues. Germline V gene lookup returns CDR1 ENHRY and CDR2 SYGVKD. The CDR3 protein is CAISESGVGTEAFF. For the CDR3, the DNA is TGTGCCATCAGTGAGTCAGGGGTTGGCACTGAAGCTTTCTTT.

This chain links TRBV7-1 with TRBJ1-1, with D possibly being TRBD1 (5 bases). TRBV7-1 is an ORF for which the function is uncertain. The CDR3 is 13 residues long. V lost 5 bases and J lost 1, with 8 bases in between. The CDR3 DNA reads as TGTGCCAGCAGCGGGGGGGAGAACACTGAAGCTTTCTTT. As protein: CASSGGENTEAFF.

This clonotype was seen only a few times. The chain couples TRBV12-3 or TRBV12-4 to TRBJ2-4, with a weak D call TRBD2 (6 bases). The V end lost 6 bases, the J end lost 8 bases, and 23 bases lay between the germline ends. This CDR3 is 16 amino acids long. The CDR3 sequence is CASRGKGGGPPYIQYF. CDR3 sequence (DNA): TGTGCCAGCAGGGGCAAAGGAGGAGGGCCGCCTTACATTCAGTACTTC.

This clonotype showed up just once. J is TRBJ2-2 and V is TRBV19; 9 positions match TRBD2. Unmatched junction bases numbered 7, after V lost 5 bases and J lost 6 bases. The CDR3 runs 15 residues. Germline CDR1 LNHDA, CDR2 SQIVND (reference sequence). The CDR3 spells CASSAGTSPPGELFF. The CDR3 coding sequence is TGTGCCAGTAGTGCCGGGACTAGCCCCCCCGGGGAGCTGTTTTTT.